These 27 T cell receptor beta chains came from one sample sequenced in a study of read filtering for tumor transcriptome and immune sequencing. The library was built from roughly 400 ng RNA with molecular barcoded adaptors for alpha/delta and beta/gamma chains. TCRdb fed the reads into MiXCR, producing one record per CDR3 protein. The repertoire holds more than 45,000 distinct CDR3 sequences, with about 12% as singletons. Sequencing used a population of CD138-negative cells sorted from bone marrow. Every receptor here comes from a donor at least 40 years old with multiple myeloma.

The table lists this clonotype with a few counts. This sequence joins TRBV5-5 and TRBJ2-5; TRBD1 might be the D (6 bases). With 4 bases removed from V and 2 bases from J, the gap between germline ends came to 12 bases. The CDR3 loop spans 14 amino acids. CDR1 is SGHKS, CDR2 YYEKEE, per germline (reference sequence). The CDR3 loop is CASSTYRVQETQYF. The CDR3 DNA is TGTGCCAGCAGCACCTACAGGGTACAAGAGACCCAGTACTTC.

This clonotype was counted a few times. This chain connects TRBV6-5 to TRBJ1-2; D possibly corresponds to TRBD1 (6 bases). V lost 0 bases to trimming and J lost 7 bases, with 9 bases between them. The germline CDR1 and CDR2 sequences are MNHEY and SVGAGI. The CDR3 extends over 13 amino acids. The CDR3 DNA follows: TGTGCCAGCAGTTACTCGAGCAGGGGTGGCTACACCTTC. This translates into CASSYSSRGGYTF.

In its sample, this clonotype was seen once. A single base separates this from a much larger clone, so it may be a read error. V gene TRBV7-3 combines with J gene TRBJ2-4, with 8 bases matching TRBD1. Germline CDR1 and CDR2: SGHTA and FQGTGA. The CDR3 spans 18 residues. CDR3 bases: TGTGCCAGCAGCATAACTCCCGGGACAGGCGAAGCCAAAAACATTCAGTACTTC. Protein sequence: CASSITPGTGEAKNIQYF.

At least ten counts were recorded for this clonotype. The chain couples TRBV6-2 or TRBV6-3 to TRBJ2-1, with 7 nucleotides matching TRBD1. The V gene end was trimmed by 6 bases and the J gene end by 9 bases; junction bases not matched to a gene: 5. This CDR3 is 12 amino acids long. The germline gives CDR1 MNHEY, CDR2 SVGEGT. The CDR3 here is CASSRQGFEQFF. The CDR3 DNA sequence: TGTGCCAGCAGCCGACAGGGATTTGAGCAGTTCTTC.

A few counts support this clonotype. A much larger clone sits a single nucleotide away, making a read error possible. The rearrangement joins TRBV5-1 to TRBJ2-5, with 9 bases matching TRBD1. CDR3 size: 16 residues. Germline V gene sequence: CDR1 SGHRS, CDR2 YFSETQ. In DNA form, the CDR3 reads TGCGCCAGAAGCTTGGCCGGGACAGGGATTGCGGAGACCCAGTACTTC. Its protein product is CARSLAGTGIAETQYF.

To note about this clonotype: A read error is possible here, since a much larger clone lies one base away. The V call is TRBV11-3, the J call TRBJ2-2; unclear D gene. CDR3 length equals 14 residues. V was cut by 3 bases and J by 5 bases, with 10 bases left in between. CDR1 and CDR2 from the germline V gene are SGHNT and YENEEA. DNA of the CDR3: TGTGCCAGCAGCTTCGGGCATTTGACCGGGGAGCTGTTTTTT. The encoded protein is CASSFGHLTGELFF.

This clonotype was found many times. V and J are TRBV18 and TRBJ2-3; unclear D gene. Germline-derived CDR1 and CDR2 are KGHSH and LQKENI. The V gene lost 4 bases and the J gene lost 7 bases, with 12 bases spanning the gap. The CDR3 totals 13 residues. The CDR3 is CASSHPSTHTQYF. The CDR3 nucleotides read TGTGCCAGCTCACATCCCTCGACTCATACGCAGTATTTT.

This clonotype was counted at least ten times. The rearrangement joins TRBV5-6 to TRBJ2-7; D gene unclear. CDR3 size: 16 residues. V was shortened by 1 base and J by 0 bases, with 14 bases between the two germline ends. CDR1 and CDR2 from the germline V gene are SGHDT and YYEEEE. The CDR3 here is CASSLLYRSSSYEQYF. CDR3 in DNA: TGTGCCAGCAGCTTGCTCTATCGATCGAGCTCCTACGAGCAGTACTTC.

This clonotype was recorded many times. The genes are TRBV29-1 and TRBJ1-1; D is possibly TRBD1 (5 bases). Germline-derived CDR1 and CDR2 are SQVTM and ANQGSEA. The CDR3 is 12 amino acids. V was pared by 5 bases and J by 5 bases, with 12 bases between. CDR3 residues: CSVKRGATEAFF. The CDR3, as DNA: TGCAGCGTTAAGAGAGGGGCGACTGAAGCTTTCTTT. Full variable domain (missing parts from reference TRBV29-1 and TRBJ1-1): SAVISQKPSRDICQRGTSLTIQCQVDSQVTMMFWYRQQPGQSLTLIATANQGSEATYESGFVIDKFPISRPNLTFSTLTVSNMSPEDSSIYLCSVKRGATEAFFGQGTRLTVV.

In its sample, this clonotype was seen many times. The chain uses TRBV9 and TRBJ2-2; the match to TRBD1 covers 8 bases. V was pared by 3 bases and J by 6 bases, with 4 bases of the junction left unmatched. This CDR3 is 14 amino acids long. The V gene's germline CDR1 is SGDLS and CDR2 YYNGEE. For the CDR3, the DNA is TGTGCCAGCAGCGCGGGACAGGCCTCCGGGGAGCTGTTTTTT. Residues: CASSAGQASGELFF. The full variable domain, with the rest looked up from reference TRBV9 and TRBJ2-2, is DSGVTQTPKHLITATGQRVTLRCSPRSGDLSVYWYQQSLDQGLQFLIQYYNGEERAKGNILERFSAQQFPDLHSELNLSSLELGDSALYFCASSAGQASGELFFGEGSRLTVL.

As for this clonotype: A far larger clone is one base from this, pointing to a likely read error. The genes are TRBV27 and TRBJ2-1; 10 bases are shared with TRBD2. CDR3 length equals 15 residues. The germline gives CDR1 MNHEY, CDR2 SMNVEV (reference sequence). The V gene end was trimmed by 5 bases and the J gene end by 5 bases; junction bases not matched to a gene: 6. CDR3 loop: CASSDLAGADNEQFF. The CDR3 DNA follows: TGTGCCAGCAGTGATCTAGCGGGGGCCGACAATGAGCAGTTCTTC.

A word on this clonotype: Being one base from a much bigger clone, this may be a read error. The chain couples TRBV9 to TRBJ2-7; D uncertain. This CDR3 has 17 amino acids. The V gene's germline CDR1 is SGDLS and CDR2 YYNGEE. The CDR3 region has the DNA TGTGCCAGGAGCGAAAGGTCCGAGGCACCCGCGGCCTACGAGCAGTACTTC. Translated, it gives CARSERSEAPAAYEQYF.

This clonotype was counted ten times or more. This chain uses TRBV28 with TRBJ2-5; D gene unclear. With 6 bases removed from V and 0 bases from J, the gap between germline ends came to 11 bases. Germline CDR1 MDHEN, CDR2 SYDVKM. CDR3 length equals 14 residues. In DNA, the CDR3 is TGTGCCAGCAGCACTTACAAGTACCAAGAGACCCAGTACTTC. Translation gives CASSTYKYQETQYF.

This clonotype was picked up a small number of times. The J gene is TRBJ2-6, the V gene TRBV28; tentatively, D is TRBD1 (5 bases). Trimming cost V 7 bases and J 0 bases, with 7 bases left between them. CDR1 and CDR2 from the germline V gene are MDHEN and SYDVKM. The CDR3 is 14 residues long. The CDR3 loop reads CASIDSSGANVLTF. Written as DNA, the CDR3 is TGTGCCAGCATAGACAGCTCTGGGGCCAACGTCCTGACTTTC.

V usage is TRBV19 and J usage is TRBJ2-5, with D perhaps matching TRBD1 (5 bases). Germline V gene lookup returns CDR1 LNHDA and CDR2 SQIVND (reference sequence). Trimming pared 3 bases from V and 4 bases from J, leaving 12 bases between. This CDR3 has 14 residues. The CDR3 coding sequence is TGTGCCAGTAGTATTCTCGGACACCGAGAGACCCAGTACTTC. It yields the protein CASSILGHRETQYF.

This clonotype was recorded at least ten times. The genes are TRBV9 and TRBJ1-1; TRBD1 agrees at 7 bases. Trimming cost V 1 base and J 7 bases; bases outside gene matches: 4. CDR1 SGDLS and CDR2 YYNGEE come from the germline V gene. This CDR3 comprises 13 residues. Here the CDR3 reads CASSVNRQGEAFF. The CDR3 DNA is TGTGCCAGCAGCGTAAATAGACAGGGTGAAGCTTTCTTT.

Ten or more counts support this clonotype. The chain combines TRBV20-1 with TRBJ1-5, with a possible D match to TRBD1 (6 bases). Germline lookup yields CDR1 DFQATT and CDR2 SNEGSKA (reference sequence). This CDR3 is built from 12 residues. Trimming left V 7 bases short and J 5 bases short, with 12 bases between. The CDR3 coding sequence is TGCAGTGTTGCACAGGGCGATCAGCCCCAGCATTTT. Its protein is CSVAQGDQPQHF.

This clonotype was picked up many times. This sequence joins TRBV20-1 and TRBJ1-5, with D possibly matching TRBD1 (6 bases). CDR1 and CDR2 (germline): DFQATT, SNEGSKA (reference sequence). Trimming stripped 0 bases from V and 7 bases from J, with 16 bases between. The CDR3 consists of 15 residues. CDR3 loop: CSAREVRGQEQPQHF. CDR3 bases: TGCAGTGCTAGAGAGGTCCGGGGGCAGGAACAGCCCCAGCATTTT.

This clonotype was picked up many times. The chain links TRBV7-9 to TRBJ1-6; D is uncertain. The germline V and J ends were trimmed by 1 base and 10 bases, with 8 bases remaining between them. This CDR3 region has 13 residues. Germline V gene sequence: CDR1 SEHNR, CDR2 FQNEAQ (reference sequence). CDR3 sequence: CASSLVGESPLHF. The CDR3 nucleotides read TGTGCCAGCAGCTTAGTCGGAGAGTCACCCCTCCACTTT.

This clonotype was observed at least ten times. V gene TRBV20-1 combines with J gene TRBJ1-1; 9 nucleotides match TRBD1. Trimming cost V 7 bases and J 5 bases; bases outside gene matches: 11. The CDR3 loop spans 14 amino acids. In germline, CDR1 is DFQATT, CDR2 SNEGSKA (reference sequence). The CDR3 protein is CSGKTGGKRTEAFF. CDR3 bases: TGCAGTGGCAAGACAGGGGGAAAAAGGACTGAAGCTTTCTTT.

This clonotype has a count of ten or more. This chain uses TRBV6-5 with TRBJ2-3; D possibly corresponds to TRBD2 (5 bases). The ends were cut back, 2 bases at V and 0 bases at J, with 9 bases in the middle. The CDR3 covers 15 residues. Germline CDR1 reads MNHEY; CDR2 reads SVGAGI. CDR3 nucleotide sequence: TGTGCCAGCAGTTACGGGAGAATCAGCACAGATACGCAGTATTTT. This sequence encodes CASSYGRISTDTQYF.

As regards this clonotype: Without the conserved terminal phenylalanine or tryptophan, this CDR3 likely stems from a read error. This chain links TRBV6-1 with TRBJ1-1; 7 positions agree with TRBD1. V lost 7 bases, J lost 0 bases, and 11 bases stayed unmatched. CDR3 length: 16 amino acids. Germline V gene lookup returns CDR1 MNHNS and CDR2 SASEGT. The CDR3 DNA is TGTGCCAGCATAACCGGGACAGCTAACATGAACACTGAAGCTTTCCTT. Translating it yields CASITGTANMNTEAFL.

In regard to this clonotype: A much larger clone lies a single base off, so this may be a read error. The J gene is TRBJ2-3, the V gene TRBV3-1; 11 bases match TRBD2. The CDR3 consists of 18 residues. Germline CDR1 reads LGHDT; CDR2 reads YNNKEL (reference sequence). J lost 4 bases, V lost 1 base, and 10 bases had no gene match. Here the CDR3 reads CASSQGTSGGPRADTQYF. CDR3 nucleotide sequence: TGTGCCAGCAGCCAAGGTACTAGCGGGGGCCCTAGGGCAGATACGCAGTATTTT.

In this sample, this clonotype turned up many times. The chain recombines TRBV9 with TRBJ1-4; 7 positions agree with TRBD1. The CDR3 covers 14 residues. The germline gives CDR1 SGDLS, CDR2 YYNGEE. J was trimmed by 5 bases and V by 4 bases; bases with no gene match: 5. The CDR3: CASSIGGANEKLFF. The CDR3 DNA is TGTGCCAGCAGCATAGGGGGCGCAAATGAAAAACTGTTTTTT.

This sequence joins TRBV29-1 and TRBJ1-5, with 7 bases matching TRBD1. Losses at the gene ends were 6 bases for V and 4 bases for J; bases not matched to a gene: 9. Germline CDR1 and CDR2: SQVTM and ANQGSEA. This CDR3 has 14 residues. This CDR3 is CSVSRDRSNQPQHF. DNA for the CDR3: TGCAGCGTAAGCCGGGACAGAAGTAATCAGCCCCAGCATTTT.

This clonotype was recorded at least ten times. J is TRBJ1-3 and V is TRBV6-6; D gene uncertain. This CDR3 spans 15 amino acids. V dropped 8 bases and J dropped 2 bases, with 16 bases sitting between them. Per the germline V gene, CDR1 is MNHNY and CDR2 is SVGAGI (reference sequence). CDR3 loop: CASYPPSGAGNTIYF. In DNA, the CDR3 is TGTGCCAGCTACCCTCCGTCCGGGGCTGGAAACACCATATATTTT.

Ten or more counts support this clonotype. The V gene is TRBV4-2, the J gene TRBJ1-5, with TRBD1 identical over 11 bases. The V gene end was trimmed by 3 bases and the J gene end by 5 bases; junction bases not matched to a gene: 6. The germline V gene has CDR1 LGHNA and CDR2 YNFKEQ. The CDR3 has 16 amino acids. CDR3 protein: CASSQDPDRGHQPQHF. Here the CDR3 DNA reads TGTGCCAGCAGCCAGGATCCGGACAGGGGGCATCAGCCCCAGCATTTT.